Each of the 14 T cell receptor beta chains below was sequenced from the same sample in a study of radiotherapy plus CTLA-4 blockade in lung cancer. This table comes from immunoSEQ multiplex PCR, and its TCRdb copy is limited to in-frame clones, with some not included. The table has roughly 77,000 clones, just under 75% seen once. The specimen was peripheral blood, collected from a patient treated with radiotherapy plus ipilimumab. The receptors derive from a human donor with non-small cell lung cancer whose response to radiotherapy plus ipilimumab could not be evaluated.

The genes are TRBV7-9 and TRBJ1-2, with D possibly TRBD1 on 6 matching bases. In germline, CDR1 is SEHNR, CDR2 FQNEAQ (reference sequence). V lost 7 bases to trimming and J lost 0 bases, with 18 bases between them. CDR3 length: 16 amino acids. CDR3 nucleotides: TGTGCCAGCAACGTCGGGACACTTACCTCTAACTATGGCTACACCTTC. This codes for CASNVGTLTSNYGYTF.

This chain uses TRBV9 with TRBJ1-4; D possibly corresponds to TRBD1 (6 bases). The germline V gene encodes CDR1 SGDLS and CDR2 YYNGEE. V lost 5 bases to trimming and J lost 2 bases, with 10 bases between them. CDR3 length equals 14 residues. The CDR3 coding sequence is TGTGCCAGCAGTCCAGGGGCTACTAATGAAAAACTGTTTTTT. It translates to CASSPGATNEKLFF.

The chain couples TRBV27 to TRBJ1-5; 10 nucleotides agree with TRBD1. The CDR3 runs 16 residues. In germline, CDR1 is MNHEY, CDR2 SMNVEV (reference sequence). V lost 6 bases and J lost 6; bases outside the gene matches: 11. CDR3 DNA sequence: TGTGCCAGCAGCTCTTTAAGGGGACAGGGGAGTCAGCCCCAGCATTTT. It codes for CASSSLRGQGSQPQHF.

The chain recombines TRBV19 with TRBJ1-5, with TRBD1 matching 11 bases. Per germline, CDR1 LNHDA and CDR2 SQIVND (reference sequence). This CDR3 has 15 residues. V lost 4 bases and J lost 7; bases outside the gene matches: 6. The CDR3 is CASSRRDRGRQPQHF. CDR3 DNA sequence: TGTGCCAGTAGTAGGCGGGACAGGGGGAGGCAGCCCCAGCATTTT.

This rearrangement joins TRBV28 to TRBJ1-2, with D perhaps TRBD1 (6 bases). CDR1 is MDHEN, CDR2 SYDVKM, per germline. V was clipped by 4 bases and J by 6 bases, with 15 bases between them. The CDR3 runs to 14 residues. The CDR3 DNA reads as TGTGCCAGCAGTTCCGATGCAGGGGTCCATGGCTACACCTTC. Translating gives CASSSDAGVHGYTF.

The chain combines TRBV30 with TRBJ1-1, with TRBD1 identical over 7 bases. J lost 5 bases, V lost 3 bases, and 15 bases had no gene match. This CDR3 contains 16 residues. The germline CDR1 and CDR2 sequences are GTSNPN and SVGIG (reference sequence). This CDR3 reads CAWSPLGQGGRTEAFF. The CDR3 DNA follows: TGTGCCTGGAGCCCCCTGGGGCAGGGGGGAAGGACTGAAGCTTTCTTT.

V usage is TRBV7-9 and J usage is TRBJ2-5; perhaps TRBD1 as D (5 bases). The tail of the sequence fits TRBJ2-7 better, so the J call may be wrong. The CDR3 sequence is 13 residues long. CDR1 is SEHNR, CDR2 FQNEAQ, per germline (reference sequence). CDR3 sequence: CASSPTGHYEQYF. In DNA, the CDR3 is TGTGCCAGCAGCCCCACTGGACACTACGAGCAGTACTTC.

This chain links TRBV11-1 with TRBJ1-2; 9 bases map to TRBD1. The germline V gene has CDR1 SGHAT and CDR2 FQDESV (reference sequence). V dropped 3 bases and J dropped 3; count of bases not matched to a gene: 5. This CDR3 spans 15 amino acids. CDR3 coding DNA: TGTGCCAGCAGCTTTTCGACAGGGGGGGACTATGGCTACACCTTC. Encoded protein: CASSFSTGGDYGYTF.

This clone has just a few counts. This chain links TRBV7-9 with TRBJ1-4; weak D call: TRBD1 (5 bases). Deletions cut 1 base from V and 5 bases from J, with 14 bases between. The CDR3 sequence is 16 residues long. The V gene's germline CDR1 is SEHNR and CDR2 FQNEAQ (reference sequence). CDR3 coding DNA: TGTGCCAGCAGCTTAGGCTTGCAGGGCCGGAATGAAAAACTGTTTTTT. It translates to CASSLGLQGRNEKLFF.

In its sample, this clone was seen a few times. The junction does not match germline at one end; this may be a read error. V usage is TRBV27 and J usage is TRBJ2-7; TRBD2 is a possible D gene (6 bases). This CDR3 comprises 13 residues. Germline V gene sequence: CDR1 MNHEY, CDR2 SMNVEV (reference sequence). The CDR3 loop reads CASSPWVRAGPSF. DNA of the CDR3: TGTGCCAGCAGCCCCTGGGTCAGGGCGGGGCCCAGCTTC.

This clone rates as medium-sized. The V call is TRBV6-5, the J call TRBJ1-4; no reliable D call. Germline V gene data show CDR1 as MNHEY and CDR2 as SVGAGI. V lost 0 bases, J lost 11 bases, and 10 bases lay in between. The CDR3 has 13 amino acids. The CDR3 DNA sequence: TGTGCCAGCAGTTACTCTTCGGGCGGGAAACTGTTTTTT. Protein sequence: CASSYSSGGKLFF.

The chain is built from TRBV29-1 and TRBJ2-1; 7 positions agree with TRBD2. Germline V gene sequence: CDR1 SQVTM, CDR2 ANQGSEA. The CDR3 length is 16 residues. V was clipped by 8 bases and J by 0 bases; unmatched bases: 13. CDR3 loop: CSYLRGEARSYNEQFF. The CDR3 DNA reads TGCAGCTACCTACGGGGGGAGGCTCGCTCCTACAATGAGCAGTTCTTC.

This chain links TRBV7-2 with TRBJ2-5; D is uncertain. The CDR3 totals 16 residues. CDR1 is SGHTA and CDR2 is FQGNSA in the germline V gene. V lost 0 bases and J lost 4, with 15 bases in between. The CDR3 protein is CASSLADGYRGETQYF. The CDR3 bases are TGTGCCAGCAGCTTAGCGGATGGGTATAGAGGAGAGACCCAGTACTTC.

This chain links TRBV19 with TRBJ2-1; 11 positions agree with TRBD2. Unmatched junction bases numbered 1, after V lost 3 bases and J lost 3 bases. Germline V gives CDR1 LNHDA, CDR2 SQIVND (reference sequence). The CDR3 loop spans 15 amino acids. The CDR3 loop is CASSMTSGIYNEQFF. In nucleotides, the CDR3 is TGTGCCAGTAGTATGACTAGCGGGATCTACAATGAGCAGTTCTTC.